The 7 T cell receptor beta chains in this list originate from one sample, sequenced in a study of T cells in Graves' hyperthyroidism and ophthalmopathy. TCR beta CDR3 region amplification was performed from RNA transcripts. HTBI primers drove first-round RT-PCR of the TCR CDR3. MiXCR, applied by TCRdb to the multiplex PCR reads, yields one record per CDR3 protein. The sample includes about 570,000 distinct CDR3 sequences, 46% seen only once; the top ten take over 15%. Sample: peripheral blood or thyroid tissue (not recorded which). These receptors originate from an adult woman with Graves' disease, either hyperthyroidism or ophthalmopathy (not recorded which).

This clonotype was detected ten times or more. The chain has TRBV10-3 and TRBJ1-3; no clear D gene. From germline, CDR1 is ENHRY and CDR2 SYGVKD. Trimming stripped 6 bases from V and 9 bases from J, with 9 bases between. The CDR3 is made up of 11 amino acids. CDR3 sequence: CAIRDLGTIYF. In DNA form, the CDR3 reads TGTGCCATCAGAGACTTGGGCACCATATATTTT.

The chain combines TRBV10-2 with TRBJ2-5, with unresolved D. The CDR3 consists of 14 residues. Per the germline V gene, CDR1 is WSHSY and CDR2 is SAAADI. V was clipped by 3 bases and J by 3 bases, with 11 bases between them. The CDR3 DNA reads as TGCGCCAGCAGTGATATGCAATCTGAAGAGACCCAGTACTTC. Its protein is CASSDMQSEETQYF.

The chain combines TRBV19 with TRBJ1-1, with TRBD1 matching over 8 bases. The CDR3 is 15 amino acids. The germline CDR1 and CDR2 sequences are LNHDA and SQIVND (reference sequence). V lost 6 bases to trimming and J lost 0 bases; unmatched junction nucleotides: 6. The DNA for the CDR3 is TGTGCCAGTAGGGACAGGGATTTTCTGAACACTGAAGCTTTCTTT. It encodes CASRDRDFLNTEAFF. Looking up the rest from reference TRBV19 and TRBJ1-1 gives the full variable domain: DGGITQSPKYLFRKEGQNVTLSCEQNLNHDAMYWYRQDPGQGLRLIYYSQIVNDFQKGDIAEGYSVSREKKESFPLTVTSAQKNPTAFYLCASRDRDFLNTEAFFGQGTRLTVV.

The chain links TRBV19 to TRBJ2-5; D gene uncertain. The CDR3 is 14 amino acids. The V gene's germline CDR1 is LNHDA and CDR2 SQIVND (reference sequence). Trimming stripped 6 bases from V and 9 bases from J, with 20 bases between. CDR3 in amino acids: CASSDIPLGQPQYF. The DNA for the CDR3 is TGTGCCAGTAGCGATATACCCCTCGGTCAGCCCCAGTACTTC.

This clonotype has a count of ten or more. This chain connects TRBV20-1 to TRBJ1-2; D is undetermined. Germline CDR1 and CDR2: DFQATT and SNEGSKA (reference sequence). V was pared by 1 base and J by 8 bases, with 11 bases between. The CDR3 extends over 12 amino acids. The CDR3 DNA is TGCAGTGCTAGAGTTAGGGTGGGGGGCTACACCTTC. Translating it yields CSARVRVGGYTF.

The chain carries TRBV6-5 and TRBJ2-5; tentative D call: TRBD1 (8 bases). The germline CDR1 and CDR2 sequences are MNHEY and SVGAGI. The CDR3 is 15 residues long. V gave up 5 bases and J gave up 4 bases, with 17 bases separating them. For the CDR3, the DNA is TGTGCCAGCAGTAACAGGGGGAGGGTGGGAGAGACCCAGTACTTC. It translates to CASSNRGRVGETQYF.

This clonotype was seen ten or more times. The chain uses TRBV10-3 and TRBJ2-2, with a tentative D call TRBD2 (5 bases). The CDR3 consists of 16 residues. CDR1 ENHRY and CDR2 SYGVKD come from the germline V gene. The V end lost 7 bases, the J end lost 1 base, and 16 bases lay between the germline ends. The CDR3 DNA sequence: TGTGCCATCACAGAGCGGAGTAAAGGGAACACCGGGGAGCTGTTTTTT. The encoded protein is CAITERSKGNTGELFF.